This entry lists 17 T cell receptor beta chains sequenced from one sample in a study of blood T cell repertoires in COVID-19. Clones were sequenced by immunoSEQ multiplex PCR, and TCRdb holds only the in-frame ones, with some missing. Of around 24,000 clones listed, nearly 90% are singletons. The source material was peripheral blood. All receptors derive from a woman aged 60 to 75 with active COVID-19.

This chain links TRBV5-8 with TRBJ2-3; 9 positions match TRBD2. Germline CDR1 SGHTS, CDR2 YDEGEE. After removal of 4 bases from V and 4 bases from J, the junction contained 7 bases not matched to a gene. The CDR3 has 15 amino acids. The CDR3 sequence: CASSTGTSLPDTQYF. DNA for the CDR3: TGTGCCAGCAGCACCGGGACTAGCTTGCCAGATACGCAGTATTTT.

This clone was recorded once. The J gene is TRBJ1-5, the V gene TRBV10-3; 9 positions agree with TRBD1. Germline lookup yields CDR1 ENHRY and CDR2 SYGVKD. The CDR3 loop spans 15 amino acids. The V segment lost 8 bases and the J segment 0 bases; nucleotides outside the gene matches: 5. The CDR3 loop is CAIGGTGNSNQPQHF. CDR3 nucleotides: TGTGCCATCGGGGGGACAGGGAATAGCAATCAGCCCCAGCATTTT.

The rearrangement uses TRBV28 and TRBJ1-6; 10 nucleotides agree with TRBD1. The CDR3 sequence is 14 residues long. CDR1 is MDHEN, CDR2 SYDVKM, per germline. Germline trimming cut 6 bases from V and 14 bases from J; bases unmatched to any gene: 10. The CDR3, as DNA: TGTGCCAGCAGGTCGGGACAGGGGCTGGTGTCCCTCCACTTT. Protein product: CASRSGQGLVSLHF.

The chain joins TRBV6-5 to TRBJ1-4; 8 bases align to TRBD1. Trimming cost V 2 bases and J 6 bases; bases outside gene matches: 2. The CDR3 is made up of 14 amino acids. CDR1 and CDR2 (germline): MNHEY, SVGAGI. CDR3: CASSYDRGDEKLFF. CDR3 DNA sequence: TGTGCCAGCAGTTACGACAGGGGAGATGAAAAACTGTTTTTT.

The gene calls are TRBV19 and TRBJ2-3; 9 bases match TRBD1. There are 15 residues in the CDR3. V shed 6 bases and J 2 bases; nucleotides not matched to a gene: 6. Germline lookup yields CDR1 LNHDA and CDR2 SQIVND (reference sequence). The CDR3 DNA reads as TGTGCCAGTAGGTGGGGACAGGGAAACACAGATACGCAGTATTTT. Translating it yields CASRWGQGNTDTQYF.

The chain is built from TRBV28 and TRBJ2-7, with TRBD2 matching over 15 bases. The CDR3 sequence is 15 residues long. CDR1 MDHEN and CDR2 SYDVKM come from the germline V gene. V trimming: 5 bases; J trimming: 4 bases; junction bases outside the gene matches: 3. This chain's CDR3 is CASSPGLAGGYEQYF. In DNA form, the CDR3 reads TGTGCCAGCAGTCCCGGACTAGCGGGAGGGTACGAGCAGTACTTC.

The chain couples TRBV4-1 to TRBJ2-5, with D possibly matching TRBD2 (6 bases). Germline CDR1 reads MGHRA; CDR2 reads YSYEKL. V was clipped by 0 bases and J by 13 bases, with 12 bases between them. The CDR3 has 12 residues. Here the CDR3 reads CASSQDRLVLYF. The CDR3 region has the DNA TGCGCCAGCAGCCAAGATCGACTAGTACTGTACTTC.

The chain joins TRBV28 to TRBJ2-5, with D perhaps TRBD2 (7 bases). Germline V gene lookup returns CDR1 MDHEN and CDR2 SYDVKM. There are 15 residues in the CDR3. V was shortened by 6 bases and J by 5 bases, with 19 bases between the two germline ends. The CDR3 nucleotides are TGTGCCAGCAGCCCCCTGGGGGGAGGGGGGGAGACCCAGTACTTC. It encodes CASSPLGGGGETQYF.

This clone was seen just once. The rearrangement uses TRBV4-1 and TRBJ2-2; 9 bases map to TRBD2. J lost 7 bases, V lost 4 bases, and 16 bases had no gene match. CDR1 is MGHRA and CDR2 is YSYEKL in the germline V gene. The CDR3 is made up of 18 amino acids. The DNA of the CDR3 is TGCGCCAGCAGCCTAAGAATGGGACTAGCTATAGATGGCGGGGAGCTGTTTTTT. Translated: CASSLRMGLAIDGGELFF.

This chain links TRBV9 with TRBJ2-7; D gene ambiguous. This CDR3 has 13 amino acids. Trimming stripped 4 bases from V and 3 bases from J, with 11 bases between. Germline CDR1 is SGDLS and CDR2 is YYNGEE. The CDR3 is CASSPPGRYEQYF. DNA for the CDR3: TGTGCCAGCAGCCCCCCAGGCCGCTACGAGCAGTACTTC.

CDR3 sequence (DNA): TGCGCCAGCAGTCCTCAACCATCCAGCTCCTATAATTCACCCCTCCACTTT. Amino acid sequence: CASSPQPSSSYNSPLHF. The chain uses TRBV5-1 and TRBJ1-6, with D unresolved. CDR3 size: 17 residues. The germline V gene encodes CDR1 SGHRS and CDR2 YFSETQ. With 5 bases removed from V and 0 bases from J, the gap between germline ends came to 15 bases.

The V call is TRBV7-3, the J call TRBJ2-2; possibly TRBD2 for D (5 bases). Germline V CDR1 and CDR2: SGHTA, FQGTGA. The CDR3 consists of 14 residues. Trimming stripped 3 bases from V and 8 bases from J, with 13 bases between. CDR3 nucleotides: TGTGCCAGCAGCTTTTCGGGGAGCGGAGGGGAGCTGTTTTTT. Translation gives CASSFSGSGGELFF.

The V and J genes are TRBV5-1 and TRBJ1-1; weak D call: TRBD1 (6 bases). Germline assignment: CDR1 SGHRS and CDR2 YFSETQ. The CDR3 consists of 14 residues. Deletions cut 4 bases from V and 2 bases from J, with 12 bases between. The CDR3: CASSRSGVNTEAFF. In DNA, the CDR3 is TGCGCCAGCAGCCGTTCAGGGGTCAACACTGAAGCTTTCTTT.

V and J are TRBV9 and TRBJ2-7, with D unclear. CDR1 is SGDLS and CDR2 is YYNGEE in the germline V gene. The V end lost 2 bases, the J end lost 1 base, and 10 bases lay between the germline ends. This CDR3 comprises 14 residues. CDR3 in DNA: TGTGCCAGCAGCGTTCGGTTTGAGTCCTACGAGCAGTACTTC. As protein: CASSVRFESYEQYF.

The V call is TRBV28, the J call TRBJ1-5; D perhaps matches TRBD1 (5 bases). The germline gives CDR1 MDHEN, CDR2 SYDVKM. The CDR3 contains 14 residues. Trimming pared 7 bases from V and 1 base from J, leaving 11 bases between. CDR3 amino acids: CASTPGLSNQPQHF. The CDR3 DNA sequence: TGTGCCAGCACCCCAGGGTTGAGCAATCAGCCCCAGCATTTT.

V gene TRBV29-1 combines with J gene TRBJ2-2, with 11 bases identical to TRBD1. The V gene's germline CDR1 is SQVTM and CDR2 ANQGSEA. This CDR3 spans 19 amino acids. CDR3 in DNA: TGCAGTCAAACAGGGCGCCGGGACAGGGGGTTCTTAAACACCGGGGAGCTGTTTTTT. Protein: CSQTGRRDRGFLNTGELFF.

V usage is TRBV19 and J usage is TRBJ1-5, with a tentative D call TRBD1 (5 bases). V lost 7 bases to trimming and J lost 4 bases, with 14 bases between them. Germline V CDR1 and CDR2: LNHDA, SQIVND (reference sequence). This CDR3 spans 14 amino acids. In DNA, the CDR3 is TGTGCCAGTAACATACCAGGGCGTAATCAGCCCCAGCATTTT. Translating gives CASNIPGRNQPQHF.